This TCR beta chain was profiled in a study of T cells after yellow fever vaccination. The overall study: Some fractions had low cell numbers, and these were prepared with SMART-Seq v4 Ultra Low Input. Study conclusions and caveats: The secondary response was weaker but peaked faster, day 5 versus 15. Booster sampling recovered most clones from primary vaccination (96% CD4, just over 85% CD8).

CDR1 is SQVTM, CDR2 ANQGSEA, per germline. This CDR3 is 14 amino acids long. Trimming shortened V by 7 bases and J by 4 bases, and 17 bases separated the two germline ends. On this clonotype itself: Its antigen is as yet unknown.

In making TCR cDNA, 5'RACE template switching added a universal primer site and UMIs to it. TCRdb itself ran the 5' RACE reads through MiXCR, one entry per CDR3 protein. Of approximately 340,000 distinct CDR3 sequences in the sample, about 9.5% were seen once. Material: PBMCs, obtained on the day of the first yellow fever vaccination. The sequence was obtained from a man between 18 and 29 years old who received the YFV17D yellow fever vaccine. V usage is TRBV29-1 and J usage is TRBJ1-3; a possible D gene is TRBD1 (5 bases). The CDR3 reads CSGLIGGPGNTIYF. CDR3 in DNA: TGCAGCGGCCTAATCGGGGGACCGGGAAACACCATATATTTT.